The rows below give T cell receptor beta chains drawn from one sample of a study of PD-L1 blockade in urothelial cancer. Sequencing was performed with immunoSEQ multiplex PCR; in TCRdb, only in-frame clones are kept and a portion is missing. The sample yields 100,000 to 150,000 clones, approximately 85% seen once. Material: PBMCs, obtained around atezolizumab (anti-PD-L1) treatment. The receptors derive from a man aged 50 to 59 with urothelial cancer. Each CDR3 is given with its conserved first and last residue. The D gene is left open where the match is weak. Size is omitted from some rows. Given values are once, few, many or a class for expanded clones.

TRBJ2-1 | TRBV2 | - | - | TGTGCCAGCAGTGAATTTGATCGGTCCTACAATGAGCAGTTCTTC | CASSEFDRSYNEQFF
TRBJ1-4 | TRBV28 | - | once | TGTGCCAGCAGCGCCGCGCCTCTTCCCGGGGAACTGTTTTTT | CASSAAPLPGELFF
TRBJ2-4 | TRBV10-2 | TRBD1 | - | TGCGCCAGCAAAGAGGGGACCGGGACAGGGACTCTGTGGTCCAAAAACATTCAGTACTTC | CASKEGTGTGTLWSKNIQYF
TRBJ2-2 | TRBV19 | - | - | TGTGCCAGTAGTGAGACGGGAAACACCGGGGAGCTGTTTTTT | CASSETGNTGELFF
TRBJ1-5 | TRBV7-9 | TRBD1 | - | TGTGCCAGCAGCAAAGACAGGGTAGGGATTCAGCCCCAGCATTTT | CASSKDRVGIQPQHF
TRBJ1-2 | TRBV6-1 | TRBD1 | - | TGTGCCAGCAGCTCTTCGACAGGGGGAGACTATGGCTACACCTTC | CASSSSTGGDYGYTF
TRBJ1-2 | TRBV4-1 | TRBD1 | - | TGCGCCAGCAGCCGACACGCAGGACAGGGGGCCGGTTATGGCTACACCTTC | CASSRHAGQGAGYGYTF
TRBJ2-3 | TRBV6-5 | TRBD2 | - | TGTGCCAGCAGTTCCGGACTAGCCGAAGTCACAGATACGCAGTATTTT | CASSSGLAEVTDTQYF
TRBJ2-3 | TRBV5-1 | - | - | TGCGCCAGCAGCTTGATCAGGAGCACAGATACGCAGTATTTT | CASSLIRSTDTQYF
TRBJ2-3 | TRBV2 | - | - | TGTGCCAGCAGTGTATGGCTCGTCACAGATACGCAGTATTTT | CASSVWLVTDTQYF
TRBJ2-7 | TRBV6-1 | TRBD1 | - | TGTGCCAGCAGTGCCCTGGGACAGTCCTCCTACGAGCAGTACTTC | CASSALGQSSYEQYF
TRBJ1-5 | TRBV19 | TRBD1 | once | TGTGCCAGTAGTCAAACAGGGGGGCATCAGCCCCAGCATTTT | CASSQTGGHQPQHF
TRBJ2-5 | TRBV19 | TRBD2 | - | TGTGCCAGTAGTGGGGGAGGCCGGCTAGCGGGCTTCCAAGAGACCCAGTACTTC | CASSGGGRLAGFQETQYF
TRBJ1-4 | TRBV7-9 | - | - | TGTGCCAGCAGCGTGATTGGGGGGTCTAATGAAAAACTGTTTTTT | CASSVIGGSNEKLFF
TRBJ2-7 | TRBV27 | - | - | TGTGCCAGCAGTTTACTTTTCCGTTACGAGCAGTACTTC | CASSLLFRYEQYF
TRBJ2-5 | TRBV7-9 | - | - | TGTGCCAGCAGCTTCACAGACCAAGAGACCCAGTACTTC | CASSFTDQETQYF
TRBJ2-1 | TRBV4-2 | - | - | TGTGCCAGCAGCCAGCGGAGGGACAGAACCAACAATGAGCAGTTCTTC | CASSQRRDRTNNEQFF
TRBJ1-1 | TRBV5-4 | - | - | TGTGCCAGCAGGATGGGGCGGGGGGCTAGGAACACTGAAGCTTTCTTT | CASRMGRGARNTEAFF
TRBJ2-7 | TRBV4-2 | TRBD2 | - | TGTGCCAGCAGCTCTGCTGCGGGACTAGCGGGATCCTACGAGCAGTACTTC | CASSSAAGLAGSYEQYF
TRBJ1-2 | TRBV7-2 | - | few | TGTGCCAGCAGCGTTACTGGAGACGGTGGCTACACCTTC | CASSVTGDGGYTF
TRBJ2-6 | TRBV9 | - | - | TGTGCCAGCAGCGTAGGGCAGGGCACGGCCAACGTCCTGACTTTC | CASSVGQGTANVLTF
TRBJ2-3 | TRBV18 | TRBD2 | - | TGTGCCAGCTCACGCATAACGCCGACTAGCGGGAGGGCCCCAGATACGCAGTATTTT | CASSRITPTSGRAPDTQYF
TRBJ2-5 | TRBV5-4 | TRBD1 | - | TGTGCCAGCAGCCCACCCAACGCTGGGACAGGGGGAGAGACCCAGTACTTC | CASSPPNAGTGGETQYF